The T cell receptor beta chain under discussion was sequenced for a study of T cells in Graves' hyperthyroidism and ophthalmopathy. This clonotype occurred once. RNA transcripts served as the template for amplifying TCR beta CDR3 regions. Primed by the HTBI set, a first-round RT-PCR was run on the TCR CDR3. One entry per CDR3 protein results from TCRdb running MiXCR on the multiplex PCR reads. The sample lists around 570,000 distinct CDR3 sequences; nearly 20% were seen once. This receptor was identified in a man aged 40-50 years with Graves' ophthalmopathy. Specimen: blood.

The CDR3 bases are TGTGCCAGCAGCTTTACGACAGGGACTGGAAACACCATATATTTT. Residues: CASSFTTGTGNTIYF. The chain carries TRBV7-8 and TRBJ1-3; 7 bases are shared with TRBD1. Germline V CDR1 and CDR2: SGHVS, FQNEAQ. With V trimmed by 3 bases and J by 2 bases, 4 bases remained unmatched. This CDR3 region has 15 residues.